Listed here are 28 T cell receptor beta chains from one sample, sequenced in a study of T cells expressing NK-cell markers. TCRdb re-called the 5' RACE reads and gives one entry per CDR3 protein, without DNA. This sample's table has roughly 280,000 distinct CDR3 sequences. The material sequenced was blood T cells: a sorted CD56 or NKG2C T cell subset, CD4+ or CD8+ T cells, or bulk PBMC T cells (not recorded which). These receptors originate from a man between 18 and 29 years old in good health.

The chain is built from TRBV3-1 and TRBJ2-1; checking the TCRdb D call of TRBD2 is not possible without DNA. Germline V gives CDR1 LGHDT, CDR2 YNNKEL (reference sequence). The CDR3 runs 16 residues. CDR3 residues: CASSQAGIAGSNEQFF.

The chain links TRBV7-2 to TRBJ1-2. The CDR3 sequence is 13 residues long. Germline loops: CDR1 SGHTA, CDR2 FQGNSA. The CDR3 here is CASNPSRKDGYTF. Using reference TRBV7-2 and TRBJ1-2 for the parts outside the CDR3, the full variable domain is GAGVSQSPSNKVTEKGKDVELRCDPISGHTALYWYRQSLGQGLEFLIYFQGNSAPDKSGLPSDRFSAERTGGSVSTLTIQRTQQEDSAVYLCASNPSRKDGYTFGSGTRLTVV.

The chain has TRBV24-1 and TRBJ2-1; TCRdb indicates TRBD2, and absent DNA this call remains unverified. The germline V gene encodes CDR1 KGHDR and CDR2 SFDVKD. CDR3 length equals 17 residues. CDR3: CATSERTSQSSYNEQFF.

The J gene is TRBJ2-3, the V gene TRBV20-1. This CDR3 comprises 15 residues. Germline V gives CDR1 DFQATT, CDR2 SNEGSKA (reference sequence). The CDR3 reads CSARRIASSTDTQYF.

V gene TRBV2 combines with J gene TRBJ1-3; TCRdb's D call, TRBD1, is unchecked because there is no DNA. The CDR3 has 15 residues. Per germline, CDR1 SNHLY and CDR2 FYNNEI. CDR3 region: CASSGRQHSGNTIYF.

V is TRBV12-3 or TRBV12-4 and J is TRBJ2-2. CDR3 length equals 14 residues. The CDR3 is CASSFSDGTGELFF.

J is TRBJ2-6 and V is TRBV5-1; TCRdb's D gene call, TRBD1, goes unchecked for lack of DNA. Germline V gene lookup returns CDR1 SGHRS and CDR2 YFSETQ. The CDR3 spans 18 residues. The CDR3: CASSLRGQANSGANVLTF.

This chain uses TRBV20-1 with TRBJ1-2; checking the TCRdb D call of TRBD1 is not possible without DNA. The CDR3 length is 17 residues. Germline V gene data show CDR1 as DFQATT and CDR2 as SNEGSKA (reference sequence). The CDR3 reads CSVSPEFPGQGNYGYTF.

The rearrangement joins TRBV12-3 or TRBV12-4 to TRBJ2-7. CDR3 length equals 12 residues. The CDR3 region is CASSSMASEQYF.

The rearrangement links TRBV20-1 to TRBJ1-6; the TRBD1 assignment by TCRdb is unverifiable without DNA. CDR1 DFQATT and CDR2 SNEGSKA come from the germline V gene (reference sequence). CDR3 length: 16 amino acids. The CDR3 loop reads CSAKQVMGSYNSPLHF.

This chain links TRBV2 with TRBJ1-2; the D call from TCRdb, TRBD1, cannot be confirmed without DNA. Germline V CDR1 and CDR2: SNHLY, FYNNEI. The CDR3 length is 14 residues. CDR3 region: CASSRDGTNYGYTF.

The V and J genes are TRBV20-1 and TRBJ2-5; TCRdb reports TRBD2, a call that lacks DNA to check it against. Germline loops: CDR1 DFQATT, CDR2 SNEGSKA (reference sequence). CDR3 size: 17 residues. Here the CDR3 reads CSAREPSAGVSPETQYF.

The chain has TRBV10-3 and TRBJ1-3; TCRdb selects TRBD1, and the lack of DNA leaves this call unchecked. Germline-derived CDR1 and CDR2 are ENHRY and SYGVKD. CDR3 length: 13 residues. Here the CDR3 reads CAMTGASGNTIYF.

The rearrangement uses TRBV12-3 or TRBV12-4 and TRBJ1-1; the TCRdb call, TRBD1, lacks DNA for checking. The CDR3 contains 15 residues. This CDR3 is CASSQGQGGGTEAFF.

The rearrangement joins TRBV19 to TRBJ2-5; the TRBD2 assignment by TCRdb is unverifiable without DNA. The CDR3 consists of 15 residues. Germline CDR1 reads LNHDA; CDR2 reads SQIVND (reference sequence). CDR3: CASTSGLRGLETQYF.

This chain connects TRBV14 to TRBJ2-4; the D call of TRBD1 rests on TCRdb alone, since no DNA is present to check it. This CDR3 has 13 amino acids. Germline V gene data show CDR1 as SGHDN and CDR2 as FVKESK. The CDR3 sequence is CASSLLRGNIQYF.

The gene calls are TRBV19 and TRBJ2-1; the D call from TCRdb, TRBD1, cannot be confirmed without DNA. This CDR3 has 14 residues. The V gene's germline CDR1 is LNHDA and CDR2 SQIVND (reference sequence). The CDR3 loop reads CASSVQGAYNEQFF.

The V call is TRBV7-2, the J call TRBJ1-3; lacking DNA, the TRBD1 call made by TCRdb goes unchecked. The CDR3 is made up of 15 amino acids. Germline V gene data show CDR1 as SGHTA and CDR2 as FQGNSA. CDR3 amino acids: CASSADRLFGNTIYF.

This rearrangement joins TRBV20-1 to TRBJ2-4; the TCRdb call, TRBD2, lacks DNA for checking. Germline V gene sequence: CDR1 DFQATT, CDR2 SNEGSKA (reference sequence). This CDR3 comprises 13 residues. The CDR3 region is CSAGLAGRNIQYF.

The gene calls are TRBV6-6 and TRBJ2-2; TCRdb's D call of TRBD1 is untestable without DNA. Per germline, CDR1 MNHNY and CDR2 SVGAGI (reference sequence). CDR3 length equals 12 residues. CDR3 amino acids: CASCPGPGELFF.

This sequence joins TRBV20-1 and TRBJ2-7; there is no DNA to check the TCRdb D call of TRBD1. The CDR3 extends over 14 amino acids. Germline CDR1 is DFQATT and CDR2 is SNEGSKA (reference sequence). The CDR3 here is CSARETGRPLEQYF.

The V gene is TRBV30, the J gene TRBJ1-5. The germline V gene has CDR1 GTSNPN and CDR2 SVGIG (reference sequence). This CDR3 spans 12 amino acids. This CDR3 reads CAWSNHDQPQHF.

The genes are TRBV18 and TRBJ2-2. This CDR3 comprises 17 residues. Germline V lookup: CDR1 KGHSH, CDR2 LQKENI. CDR3 region: CASSEQAGTNNIGELFF.

V gene TRBV12-3 or TRBV12-4 combines with J gene TRBJ2-5; as DNA is missing, the TRBD1 call by TCRdb cannot be tested. The CDR3 is 15 residues long. The CDR3 sequence: CASSDRDRAKETQYF.

The V call is TRBV19, the J call TRBJ2-4; the D call from TCRdb, TRBD1, cannot be confirmed without DNA. The CDR3 has 15 amino acids. CDR1 LNHDA and CDR2 SQIVND come from the germline V gene (reference sequence). Here the CDR3 reads CASSPTGQGFNIQYF.

The chain joins TRBV11-2 to TRBJ2-4; TCRdb picks TRBD1, but there is no DNA to check that call. Germline CDR1 and CDR2: SGHAT and FQNNGV. The CDR3 extends over 19 amino acids. This chain's CDR3 is CASSLGWGVSGSAKNIQYF.

The chain couples TRBV18 to TRBJ1-2; TCRdb lists TRBD1, though no DNA is available to test this call. CDR3 length: 16 amino acids. Germline V gene sequence: CDR1 KGHSH, CDR2 LQKENI. CDR3 loop: CASSPPSDRGGYGYTF.

The chain combines TRBV27 with TRBJ1-1. This CDR3 region has 14 residues. Germline CDR1 MNHEY, CDR2 SMNVEV (reference sequence). The CDR3 region is CASSLSTGNTEAFF.